This is a list of T cell receptor beta chains from one sample in a study of T cell repertoires in cytomegalovirus infection. TCRdb independently ran MiXCR on the reads; one entry per CDR3 protein. Seen here are under 800,000 distinct CDR3 sequences, less than 25% observed once, and the top ten hold less than 10%. Sequenced sample: CD8+ T cells from PBMCs. The receptors come from a human donor in good health (CMV status not recorded). Some clones in this sample may be carry-over from other donors' samples. The CDR3 runs from the conserved cysteine through the conserved F or W. Fields, in order: D gene, clone size, J gene, V gene, CDR3 length, CDR3 DNA, CDR3 protein. D genes are given only for firm matches. Clone size is not always given. Where it is, it says once, few, many or a class for expanded clones.

>TRBD1|-|TRBJ1-1|TRBV29-1|17
TGCAGCGTGGGCCGGGACAGGGGATGGGTTGTGAACACTGAAGCTTTCTTT
CSVGRDRGWVVNTEAFF
>-|-|TRBJ2-5|TRBV18|16
TGTGCCAGCTCACCGTTCGCCGGGACCAACCAAGAGACCCAGTACTTC
CASSPFAGTNQETQYF
>-|-|TRBJ1-1|TRBV2|14
TGTGCCAGCAGTGATGGTCCCTCGGGAACTGAAGCTTTCTTT
CASSDGPSGTEAFF
>-|few|TRBJ2-7|TRBV7-4|13
TGTGCCAGCAGGGCCGGGACTGCCAGGGAGCAGTACTTC
CASRAGTAREQYF
>-|many|TRBJ2-2|TRBV7-8|13
TGTGCCAGCAGAAGAGGTGGGACCGGGGAGCTGTTTTTT
CASRRGGTGELFF
>-|many|TRBJ1-6|TRBV25-1|12
TGTGCCAGCAGTGAATGGGATTCACCCCTCCACTTT
CASSEWDSPLHF
>-|-|TRBJ1-1|TRBV25-1|12
TGTGCCAGCGAACAGGGATTCACTGAAGCTTTCTTT
CASEQGFTEAFF
>-|few|TRBJ2-7|TRBV20-1|15
TGCAGTGCTAGCAGGAGCGCAGGCGACTCCTACGAGCAGTACTTC
CSASRSAGDSYEQYF
>TRBD2|-|TRBJ2-1|TRBV24-1|19
TGTGCCACCCAGAGCAGGGCTACGCGGCGGGGGAGCTCCTACAATGAGCAGTTCTTC
CATQSRATRRGSSYNEQFF
>-|-|TRBJ2-1|TRBV18|14
TGTGCCAGCTCAGGCAGCTGGACTCACAATGAGCAGTTCTTC
CASSGSWTHNEQFF
>-|-|TRBJ2-1|TRBV7-9|12
TGTGCCAGCAGCCACGACGGGCATGAGCAGTTCTTC
CASSHDGHEQFF
>-|-|TRBJ1-1|TRBV29-1|13
TGCAGCGTTGATGATGGGCAGGGAGACGGAGCTTTCTTT
CSVDDGQGDGAFF
>-|-|TRBJ2-2|TRBV6-1|15
TGTGCCACCCGTCCCGGGCGGGGCTACACCGGGGAGCTGTTTTTT
CATRPGRGYTGELFF
>-|many|TRBJ2-2|TRBV7-2|14
TGTGCCAGCAGCGCACAGGGAAACACCGGGGAGCTGTTTTTT
CASSAQGNTGELFF
>-|many|TRBJ2-3|TRBV7-9|14
TGTGCCAGCAGCCTCGGGTCGGACGGGGATACGCAGTATTTT
CASSLGSDGDTQYF